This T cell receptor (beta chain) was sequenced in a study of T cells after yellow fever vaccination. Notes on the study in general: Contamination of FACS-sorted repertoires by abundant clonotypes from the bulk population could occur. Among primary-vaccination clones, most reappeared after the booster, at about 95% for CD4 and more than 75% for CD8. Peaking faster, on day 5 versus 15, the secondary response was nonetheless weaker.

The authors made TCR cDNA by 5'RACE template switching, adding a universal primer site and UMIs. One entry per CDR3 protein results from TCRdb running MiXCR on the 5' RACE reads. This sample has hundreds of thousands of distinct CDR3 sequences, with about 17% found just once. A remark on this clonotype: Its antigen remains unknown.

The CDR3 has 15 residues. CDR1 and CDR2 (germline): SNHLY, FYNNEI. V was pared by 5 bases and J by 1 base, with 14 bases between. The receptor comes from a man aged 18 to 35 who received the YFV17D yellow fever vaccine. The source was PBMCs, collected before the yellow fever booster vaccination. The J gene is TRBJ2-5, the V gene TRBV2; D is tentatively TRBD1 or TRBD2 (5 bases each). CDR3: CASSKTRGRQETQYF. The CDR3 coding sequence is TGTGCCAGCAGTAAGACCCGGGGCCGCCAAGAGACCCAGTACTTC.